Listed below are T cell receptor beta chains from one sample, sequenced in a study of T cells after posttransplantation cyclophosphamide. Sequenced by immunoSEQ multiplex PCR; TCRdb stores in-frame clones only, minus some. Singletons are absent from the sample, which has 6,000 to 9,500 clones. The source was PBMCs, collected 94 days after allogeneic stem cell transplant with posttransplant cyclophosphamide. The receptors were sampled from a female patient over 55 who received an allogeneic stem cell transplant from an unrelated donor, was CMV-positive, and had acute GVHD only. Some T cells may possibly be graft donor cells. Each CDR3 is given with its conserved first and last residue. Each record gives: D gene, V gene, J gene, CDR3 protein. D genes are given only for firm matches.

D gene: NA; V gene: TRBV18; J gene: TRBJ1-3; CDR3 protein: CASSPTSGNTIYF
D gene: NA; V gene: TRBV9; J gene: TRBJ1-4; CDR3 protein: CASSVAQGGISEKLFF
D gene: NA; V gene: TRBV7-8; J gene: TRBJ2-7; CDR3 protein: CASSVDRRSYEQYF
D gene: NA; V gene: TRBV6-2/TRBV6-3; J gene: TRBJ2-3; CDR3 protein: CASRSTGSAFTDTQYF
D gene: NA; V gene: TRBV12-3/TRBV12-4; J gene: TRBJ2-6; CDR3 protein: CASSPRGALYSGANVLTF
D gene: NA; V gene: TRBV6-1; J gene: TRBJ1-5; CDR3 protein: CASSEHGASNQPQHF
D gene: NA; V gene: TRBV19; J gene: TRBJ1-5; CDR3 protein: CASSIDQGSYQPQHF
D gene: NA; V gene: TRBV29-1; J gene: TRBJ1-2; CDR3 protein: CSVDPQGQGGYTF
D gene: NA; V gene: TRBV30; J gene: TRBJ1-1; CDR3 protein: CAWSPYTEAFF
D gene: NA; V gene: TRBV15; J gene: TRBJ2-4; CDR3 protein: CATSKDNGRQKNIQYF
D gene: TRBD1; V gene: TRBV6-4; J gene: TRBJ2-1; CDR3 protein: CASSPDSPGQGTWNEQFF
D gene: TRBD1; V gene: TRBV30; J gene: TRBJ1-6; CDR3 protein: CAWSFPGQVHYNSPLHF
D gene: TRBD1; V gene: TRBV19; J gene: TRBJ1-2; CDR3 protein: CATLSREGAVGYTF
D gene: TRBD1; V gene: TRBV28; J gene: TRBJ1-5; CDR3 protein: CASRTGGGQPQHF
D gene: NA; V gene: TRBV24-1; J gene: TRBJ2-2; CDR3 protein: CATSRGTGELFF
D gene: NA; V gene: TRBV7-2; J gene: TRBJ1-1; CDR3 protein: CASSLGRKNTEAFF
D gene: TRBD1; V gene: TRBV13; J gene: TRBJ1-5; CDR3 protein: CASSRDRDQPQHF
D gene: NA; V gene: TRBV6-2/TRBV6-3; J gene: TRBJ2-7; CDR3 protein: CATQPGQNHEQYF
D gene: NA; V gene: TRBV6-2/TRBV6-3; J gene: TRBJ2-1; CDR3 protein: CAGANSYNEQFF
D gene: TRBD2; V gene: TRBV10-2; J gene: TRBJ2-1; CDR3 protein: CASFGKLAGEPGSYNEQFF
D gene: TRBD1; V gene: TRBV2; J gene: TRBJ1-4; CDR3 protein: CASSKGQGLNEKLFF
D gene: TRBD2; V gene: TRBV24-1; J gene: TRBJ2-1; CDR3 protein: CATSQTSGGVDEQFF
D gene: NA; V gene: TRBV4-1; J gene: TRBJ2-7; CDR3 protein: CASSQGTGRASEQYF
D gene: TRBD2; V gene: TRBV12-3/TRBV12-4; J gene: TRBJ2-3; CDR3 protein: CASSSGSSDTQYF
D gene: NA; V gene: TRBV5-1; J gene: TRBJ2-7; CDR3 protein: CASSLQPGTHDEQYF
D gene: NA; V gene: TRBV7-3; J gene: TRBJ2-1; CDR3 protein: CASSLRAGNEQFF
D gene: NA; V gene: TRBV7-9; J gene: TRBJ2-1; CDR3 protein: CASSPRLGGEQFF
D gene: TRBD1; V gene: TRBV9; J gene: TRBJ2-3; CDR3 protein: CASSGQGRGLRLPSDTQYF
D gene: NA; V gene: TRBV25-1; J gene: TRBJ1-3; CDR3 protein: CASSEPGARNTIYF
D gene: TRBD1; V gene: TRBV7-3; J gene: TRBJ2-2; CDR3 protein: CASGQGPTGELFF
D gene: NA; V gene: TRBV12-3/TRBV12-4; J gene: TRBJ1-1; CDR3 protein: CASSSRTVEAFF